This is a list of T cell receptor beta chains from one sample in a study of shared clonotypes between healthy human individuals. TCRdb's table, derived via immunoSEQ multiplex PCR, lists solely in-frame clones and lacks some. The sample lists around 1 million clones, around three quarters seen once, with nearly 1.5% in the top ten. The sequenced material came from memory CD4+ T cells sorted from blood. All receptors derive from a man younger than 30 in good health. CDR3s include the opening cysteine and the closing phenylalanine or tryptophan. A D gene is named only where the DNA matches it firmly. A clone size is listed for some rows: how often the clone was seen (once, few, many), or a class if it is expanded.

j_gene | abundance | v_gene | d_gene | CDR3nt | CDR3aa
TRBJ2-7 | . | TRBV11-1 | . | TGTGCCAGCAGCACACCACGCGGGCAGTTGCTGGGTTACGAGCAGTACTTC | CASSTPRGQLLGYEQYF
TRBJ1-5 | few | TRBV6-1 | . | TGTGCCAGCAGTGAATTATCGGGATATAGCAATCAGCCCCAGCATTTT | CASSELSGYSNQPQHF
TRBJ2-5 | . | TRBV6-6 | . | TGTGCCAGCACAGGGGCAGAGACCCAGTACTTC | CASTGAETQYF
TRBJ1-1 | . | TRBV18 | . | TGTGCCAGCTCCCGGACGGTAAACACTGAAGCTTTCTTT | CASSRTVNTEAFF
TRBJ1-4 | . | TRBV7-8 | . | TGTGCCAGCAGCTTCGGGACCGGCAGGGCTAATGAAAAACTGTTTTTT | CASSFGTGRANEKLFF
TRBJ1-2 | . | TRBV7-9 | TRBD1 | TGTGCCAGCACCCTAAATCAGGGGGAGGATGGCTACACCTTC | CASTLNQGEDGYTF
TRBJ2-7 | . | TRBV25-1 | . | TGTGCCAGCAGTGAATGGACTGCCCGCGAGGGAACCTACGAGCAGTACTTC | CASSEWTAREGTYEQYF
TRBJ1-3 | . | TRBV19 | . | TGTGCCAGCGGGGACATTGGAAACACCATATATTTT | CASGDIGNTIYF
TRBJ2-3 | few | TRBV9 | . | TGTGCCAGCAGCGATTCAGGACCCCGAGATACGCAGTATTTT | CASSDSGPRDTQYF
TRBJ2-1 | . | TRBV11-2 | TRBD2 | TGTGCCAGCAGCTTAACCTCCCGACTAGCGGGGAGCAATGAGCAGTTCTTC | CASSLTSRLAGSNEQFF
TRBJ2-2 | . | TRBV5-1 | . | TGCGCCAGCAGCTTGGAAGTTTCGAACACCGGGGAGCTGTTTTTT | CASSLEVSNTGELFF
TRBJ2-4 | many | TRBV30 | . | TGTGCCTGGAGTGCCGGGACGGCAGCCAAAAACATTCAGTACTTC | CAWSAGTAAKNIQYF
TRBJ2-6 | . | TRBV2 | . | TGTGCCAGCAGTTCCGACAGTAAAATTGGGGCCAACGTCCTGACTTTC | CASSSDSKIGANVLTF
TRBJ2-3 | . | TRBV7-9 | . | TGTGCCAGCACCCCAAGGCGGTTAAAGGGCACAGATACGCAGTATTTT | CASTPRRLKGTDTQYF
TRBJ1-5 | . | TRBV7-9 | . | TGTGCCAGCAGCACAACAGACAATCAGCCCCAGCATTTT | CASSTTDNQPQHF
TRBJ1-2 | . | TRBV10-3 | . | TGTGCCATCATGGAGAATTTGGGCTATGGCTACACCTTC | CAIMENLGYGYTF
TRBJ1-2 | . | TRBV30 | . | TGTGCCTGGAGTGACTATGGCTACACCTTC | CAWSDYGYTF
TRBJ2-3 | . | TRBV28 | . | TGTGCCAGCAAAGGAGGGGACACAGATACGCAGTATTTT | CASKGGDTDTQYF
TRBJ2-7 | once | TRBV7-2 | TRBD1 | TGTGCCAGCAGCCGCAACAGGGGCGGCGAGCAGTACTTC | CASSRNRGGEQYF
TRBJ1-2 | . | TRBV7-9 | TRBD1 | TGTGCCAGCAGCTTTTTAGACAGGGGATATGGCTACACCTTC | CASSFLDRGYGYTF
TRBJ1-1 | once | TRBV9 | . | TGTGCCAGCACCCCCCGTAGGACAGCCACTGAAGCTTTCTTT | CASTPRRTATEAFF
TRBJ2-5 | . | TRBV7-2 | TRBD2 | TGTGCCAGCAGCTTAGAAGGGACTAGCGGCCGCGAGACCCAGTACTTC | CASSLEGTSGRETQYF
TRBJ1-6 | once | TRBV9 | . | TGTGCCAGCAGCGTGGGAGTTAGCTCACCCCTCCACTTT | CASSVGVSSPLHF
TRBJ1-2 | . | TRBV19 | TRBD1 | TGTGCCAGTAAAAAGGGGGCTCAGGACTATGGCTACACCTTC | CASKKGAQDYGYTF
TRBJ2-5 | . | TRBV11-2 | TRBD1 | TGTGCCAGCAGCCGCAGGGGGCCGGTCCAAGAGACCCAGTACTTC | CASSRRGPVQETQYF
TRBJ1-3 | once | TRBV4-3 | . | TGCGCCAGCAGCCCAGACCGTCTCTCTGGAAACACCATATATTTT | CASSPDRLSGNTIYF
TRBJ2-1 | . | TRBV10-1 | . | TGCGCCAGCAGTGAACACGGTTACAATGAGCAGTTCTTC | CASSEHGYNEQFF
TRBJ2-1 | . | TRBV4-1 | . | TGCGCCAGCAGCCAAGATTTAATTATAACGGTCTTC | CASSQDLIITVF
TRBJ2-1 | . | TRBV4-1 | TRBD2 | TGCGCCAGCAGCTCAAGCGGGGACCGGATTTACAATGAGCAGTTCTTC | CASSSSGDRIYNEQFF
TRBJ2-7 | . | TRBV10-3 | TRBD1 | TGTGCCATCAGGGGACAGGGGTCCAATCCCTACGAGCAGTACTTC | CAIRGQGSNPYEQYF
TRBJ1-1 | few | TRBV4-1 | . | TGCGCCAGCAGCTTACGACAGGACCAGAACACTGAAGCTTTCTTT | CASSLRQDQNTEAFF
TRBJ2-5 | . | TRBV5-4 | . | TGTGCCAGCAGCCGGTCGGAGGTAGGGCGCCAAGAGACCCAGTACTTC | CASSRSEVGRQETQYF
TRBJ2-1 | . | TRBV14 | . | TGTGCCAGCAGCCAAGCGGCCCTCAATGAGCAGTTCTTC | CASSQAALNEQFF
TRBJ1-5 | few | TRBV7-9 | . | TGTGCCAGCTCCCCGGGACAAATCAATCAGCCCCAGCATTTT | CASSPGQINQPQHF
TRBJ1-6 | . | TRBV6-5 | . | TGTGCCAGCAGTTACGGCGCGGATAATTCACCCCTCCACTTT | CASSYGADNSPLHF
TRBJ1-2 | many | TRBV19 | TRBD1 | TGTGCCAGTAGTCCAACGGGACAGGGAGTTAACTATGGCTACACCTTC | CASSPTGQGVNYGYTF
TRBJ2-5 | . | TRBV11-2 | . | TGTGCCAGCAGCTTAGAACGCGGGGAGAAGACCCAGTACTTC | CASSLERGEKTQYF
TRBJ1-5 | . | TRBV30 | . | TGTGCCTGGAGTCGGGAAGACAATAGCAATCAGCCCCAGCATTTT | CAWSREDNSNQPQHF
TRBJ2-7 | . | TRBV10-3 | TRBD2 | TGTGCCATCCGTAGCGGGACCCCCGGCTACGAGCAGTACTTC | CAIRSGTPGYEQYF
TRBJ1-4 | . | TRBV5-4 | . | TGTGCCAGCAGCTTACTGGGGGAAAAACTGTTTTTT | CASSLLGEKLFF
TRBJ1-2 | . | TRBV6-5 | TRBD1 | TGTGCCAGCAGCCCTGGGACAGGATTTTATGGCTACACCTTC | CASSPGTGFYGYTF
TRBJ1-4 | . | TRBV5-5 | . | TGTGCCAGCAGCTTGGCCTCCGGGGATAACAAGGGGGAAAAACTGTTTTTT | CASSLASGDNKGEKLFF
TRBJ2-2 | . | TRBV5-4 | . | TGTGCCAGCAGCTCTGCGGTGGATTTCACCGGGGAGCTGTTTTTT | CASSSAVDFTGELFF
TRBJ2-7 | . | TRBV14 | TRBD1 | TGTGCCAGCAGGGAGGGACAGGGGGCCCTTACGGAGCAGTACTTC | CASREGQGALTEQYF
TRBJ2-3 | . | TRBV5-1 | . | TGCGCCAGCAGCCCCGGAGGGGGAACAGATACGCAGTATTTT | CASSPGGGTDTQYF